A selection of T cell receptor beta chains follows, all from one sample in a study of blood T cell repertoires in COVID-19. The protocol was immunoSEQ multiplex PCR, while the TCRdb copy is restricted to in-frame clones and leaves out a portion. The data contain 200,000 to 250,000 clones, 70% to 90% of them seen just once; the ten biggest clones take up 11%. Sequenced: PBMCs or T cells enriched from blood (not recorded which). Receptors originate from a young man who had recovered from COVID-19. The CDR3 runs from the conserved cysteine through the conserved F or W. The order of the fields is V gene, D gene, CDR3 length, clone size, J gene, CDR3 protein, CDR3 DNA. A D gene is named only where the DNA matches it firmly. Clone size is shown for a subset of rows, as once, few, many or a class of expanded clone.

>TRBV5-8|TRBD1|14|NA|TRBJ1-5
CASGGDRGHQPQHF
TGTGCCAGCGGAGGAGACAGGGGTCATCAGCCCCAGCATTTT
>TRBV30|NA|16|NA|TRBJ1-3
CAWMGPMGNSGNTIYF
TGTGCCTGGATGGGCCCGATGGGTAATTCTGGAAACACCATATATTTT
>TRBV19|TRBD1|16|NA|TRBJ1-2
CASRGQGGDGVYGYTF
TGTGCCAGTCGAGGACAGGGAGGTGATGGGGTCTATGGCTACACCTTC
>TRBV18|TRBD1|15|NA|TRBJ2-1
CASSGTAGTYNEQFF
TGTGCCAGCTCAGGGACAGCAGGAACCTACAATGAGCAGTTCTTC
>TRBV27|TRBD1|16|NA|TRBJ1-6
CASSPRTGLYNSPLHF
TGTGCCAGCAGTCCAAGGACAGGCCTGTATAATTCACCCCTCCACTTT
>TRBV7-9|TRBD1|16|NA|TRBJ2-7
CASSTVGDREVDEQYF
TGTGCCAGCAGCACAGTAGGGGACAGGGAGGTCGACGAGCAGTACTTC
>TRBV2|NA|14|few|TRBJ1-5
CASRRDSQNQPQHF
TGTGCCAGCCGACGGGACTCCCAGAATCAGCCCCAGCATTTT
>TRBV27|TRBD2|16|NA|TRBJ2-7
CASNPGLAGTLHEQYF
TGTGCCAGCAACCCAGGACTAGCGGGAACATTACACGAGCAGTACTTC
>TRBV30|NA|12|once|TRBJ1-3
CAWSVLGNTIYF
TGTGCCTGGAGCGTCCTTGGAAACACCATATATTTT
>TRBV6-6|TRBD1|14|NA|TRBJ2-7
CASSYSTGIYEQYF
TGTGCCAGCAGTTACTCGACAGGGATTTACGAGCAGTACTTC
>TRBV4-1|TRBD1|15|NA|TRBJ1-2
CASSQDRGTDYGYTF
TGCGCCAGCAGCCAAGACCGAGGGACAGACTATGGCTACACCTTC
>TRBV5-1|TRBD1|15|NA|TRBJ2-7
CASSLAPGQGYEQYF
TGCGCCAGCAGCTTGGCCCCGGGACAGGGCTACGAGCAGTACTTC
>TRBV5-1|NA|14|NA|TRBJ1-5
CASSLDGGGQPQHF
TGCGCCAGCAGCTTGGACGGCGGGGGTCAGCCCCAGCATTTT
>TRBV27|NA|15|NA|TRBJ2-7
CASSLRHRPSYEQYF
TGTGCCAGCAGTCTTAGACATCGCCCTTCCTACGAGCAGTACTTC
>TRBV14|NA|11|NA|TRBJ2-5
CASSSGVPQYF
TGTGCCAGCAGCTCGGGGGTACCCCAGTACTTC
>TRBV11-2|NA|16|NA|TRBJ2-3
CASSLLLTTSTDTQYF
TGTGCCAGCAGCTTATTGCTAACCACTAGCACAGATACGCAGTATTTT
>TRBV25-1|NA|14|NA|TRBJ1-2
CASSEAGLPYGYTF
TGTGCCAGCAGTGAGGCAGGGCTTCCATATGGCTACACCTTC
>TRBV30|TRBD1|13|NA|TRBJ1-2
CAWSVQGESGYTF
TGTGCCTGGAGTGTCCAGGGGGAGTCTGGCTACACCTTC
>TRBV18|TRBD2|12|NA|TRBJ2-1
CASSLADNEQFF
TGTGCCAGCTCGCTAGCGGACAATGAGCAGTTCTTC
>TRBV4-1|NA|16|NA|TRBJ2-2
CASSKPGASNTGELFF
TGCGCCAGCAGCAAACCGGGAGCGTCGAACACCGGGGAGCTGTTTTTT
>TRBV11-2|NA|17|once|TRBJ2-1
CASSPPGTGISYNEQFF
TGTGCCAGCAGCCCCCCTGGGACTGGGATATCCTACAATGAGCAGTTCTTC
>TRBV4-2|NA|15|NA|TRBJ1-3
CASSQVSVSGNTIYF
TGTGCCAGCAGCCAAGTCTCCGTCTCTGGAAACACCATATATTTT
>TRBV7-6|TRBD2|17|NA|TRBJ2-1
CASSLVYGTSVYNEQFF
TGTGCCAGCAGCTTAGTTTATGGGACTAGCGTATACAATGAGCAGTTCTTC
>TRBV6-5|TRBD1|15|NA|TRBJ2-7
CASSQLTGGSYEQYF
TGTGCCAGCAGTCAATTGACAGGGGGCTCCTACGAGCAGTACTTC
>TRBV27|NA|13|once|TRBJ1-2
CASSFPEGDGYTF
TGTGCCAGCAGTTTCCCCGAGGGCGATGGCTACACCTTC
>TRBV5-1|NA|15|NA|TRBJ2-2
CASSLGLGGAGELFF
TGCGCCAGCAGCCTGGGGCTGGGGGGTGCCGGGGAGCTGTTTTTT